The 11 T cell receptor beta chains below come from one sample, sequenced in a study of CD8 T cells in Susac syndrome. RNA totalling about 0.45 to 1 ug underwent reverse transcription with random hexamers. Via MiXCR, TCRdb re-called the immunoSEQ multiplex PCR reads, giving one row per CDR3 protein. The sample lists 250,000 to 350,000 distinct CDR3 sequences, approximately 85% seen once, with 0.11% in the top ten. The material sequenced was CD8+ T cells from PBMCs. Source of these receptors: a human donor with multiple sclerosis.

The rearrangement links TRBV7-2 to TRBJ1-2; no firm D call. Germline V CDR1 and CDR2: SGHTA, FQGNSA. This CDR3 contains 13 residues. Trimming removed 5 bases at V and 0 bases at J, with 7 bases between. The CDR3 nucleotides read TGTGCCAGCAGCCCGACTCCTAACTATGGCTACACCTTC. Encoded protein: CASSPTPNYGYTF. Supplemented by reference TRBV7-2 and TRBJ1-2, the full variable domain reads GAGVSQSPSNKVTEKGKDVELRCDPISGHTALYWYRQSLGQGLEFLIYFQGNSAPDKSGLPSDRFSAERTGGSVSTLTIQRTQQEDSAVYLCASSPTPNYGYTFGSGTRLTVV.

The V call is TRBV7-3, the J call TRBJ2-5; TRBD1 aligns across 8 bases. The V segment lost 5 bases and the J segment 3 bases; nucleotides outside the gene matches: 5. This CDR3 comprises 14 residues. Germline V gene sequence: CDR1 SGHTA, CDR2 FQGTGA. CDR3 nucleotides: TGTGCCAGCAGCCCCCGGGACAGGAAAGAGACCCAGTACTTC. Its protein is CASSPRDRKETQYF.

In this sample, this clonotype turned up once. The chain uses TRBV28 and TRBJ2-7, with TRBD2 matching over 12 bases. V shed 4 bases and J 2 bases; nucleotides not matched to a gene: 0. The CDR3 has 14 residues. The V gene's germline CDR1 is MDHEN and CDR2 SYDVKM. CDR3 coding DNA: TGTGCCAGCAGTTGGACTAGCGGGACCTACGAGCAGTACTTC. Residues: CASSWTSGTYEQYF.

The chain is built from TRBV9 and TRBJ1-5, with a weak D call TRBD1 (5 bases). This CDR3 comprises 15 residues. V dropped 3 bases and J dropped 3 bases, with 13 bases sitting between them. CDR1 is SGDLS, CDR2 YYNGEE, per germline. The DNA of the CDR3 is TGTGCCAGCAGCGCCCGGGGGGTGGCCAATCAGCCCCAGCATTTT. This translates into CASSARGVANQPQHF.

This rearrangement joins TRBV21-1 to TRBJ2-7; TRBD2, the table's D call, was not compared with the DNA. TRBV21-1 is annotated as a pseudogene. The CDR3 runs to 16 residues. DNA of the CDR3: TGTGCCAGCAGCAAAGTCCCTAGCGGGGTCAGTTACGAGCAGTACTTC. It yields the protein CASSKVPSGVSYEQYF.

J is TRBJ1-2 and V is TRBV27, with D hard to call. The CDR3 spans 12 residues. CDR1 is MNHEY, CDR2 SMNVEV, per germline (reference sequence). V was pared by 5 bases and J by 8 bases, with 12 bases between. CDR3 sequence (DNA): TGTGCCAGCAGTCCCTATGACGGCGGCTACACCTTC. Encoded protein: CASSPYDGGYTF.

The chain combines TRBV29-1 with TRBJ2-1; 9 positions match TRBD1. Germline trimming cut 3 bases from V and 3 bases from J; bases unmatched to any gene: 3. The CDR3 is 14 residues long. Germline values: CDR1 SQVTM, CDR2 ANQGSEA. CDR3 DNA: TGCAGCGTTGACGGGACAGGGAACTACAATGAGCAGTTCTTC. Its protein is CSVDGTGNYNEQFF.

The V gene is TRBV19, the J gene TRBJ2-2; D not certain. The CDR3 runs to 15 residues. V was shortened by 9 bases and J by 0 bases, with 14 bases between the two germline ends. CDR1 is LNHDA and CDR2 is SQIVND in the germline V gene (reference sequence). The CDR3 protein is CARILAATNTGELFF. The CDR3 DNA reads as TGTGCCAGAATCCTCGCGGCCACGAACACCGGGGAGCTGTTTTTT.

The V gene is TRBV18, the J gene TRBJ2-7, with D perhaps matching TRBD1 or TRBD2 (5 bases each). CDR1 and CDR2 (germline): KGHSH, LQKENI. V lost 0 bases to trimming and J lost 2 bases, with 14 bases between them. The CDR3 has 16 amino acids. For the CDR3, the DNA is TGTGCCAGCTCACCACCGTTAGGGGACCCTCCCTACGAGCAGTACTTC. As protein: CASSPPLGDPPYEQYF.

This chain links TRBV7-9 with TRBJ2-7; 9 bases agree with TRBD1. V was pared by 5 bases and J by 2 bases, with 10 bases of the junction left unmatched. Germline V lookup: CDR1 SEHNR, CDR2 FQNEAQ (reference sequence). The CDR3 runs to 16 residues. CDR3 region: CASSPGWTGATYEQYF. CDR3 sequence (DNA): TGTGCCAGCAGCCCAGGATGGACAGGGGCCACCTACGAGCAGTACTTC.

The rearrangement links TRBV6-4 to TRBJ2-3; TRBD2 is a possible D gene (6 bases). The CDR3 is 15 residues long. The germline V and J ends were trimmed by 4 bases and 0 bases, with 11 bases remaining between them. From germline, CDR1 is MRHNA and CDR2 SNTAGT. CDR3 protein: CASSASSASTDTQYF. The CDR3 nucleotides are TGTGCCAGCAGTGCTTCTAGCGCTAGCACAGATACGCAGTATTTT.